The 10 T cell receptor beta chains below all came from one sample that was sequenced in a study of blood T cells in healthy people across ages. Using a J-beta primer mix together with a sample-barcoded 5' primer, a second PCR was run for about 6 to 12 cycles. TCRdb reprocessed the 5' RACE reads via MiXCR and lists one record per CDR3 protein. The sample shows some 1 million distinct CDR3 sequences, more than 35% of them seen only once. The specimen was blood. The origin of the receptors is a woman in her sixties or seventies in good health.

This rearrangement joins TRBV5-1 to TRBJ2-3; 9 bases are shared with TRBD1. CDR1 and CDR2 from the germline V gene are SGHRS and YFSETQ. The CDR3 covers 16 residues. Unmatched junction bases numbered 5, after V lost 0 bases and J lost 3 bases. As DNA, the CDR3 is TGCGCCAGCAGCTTGGTTGGGACAGGGTCGACAGATACGCAGTATTTT. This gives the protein CASSLVGTGSTDTQYF. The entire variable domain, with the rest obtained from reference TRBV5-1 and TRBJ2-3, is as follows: KAGVTQTPRYLIKTRGQQVTLSCSPISGHRSVSWYQQTPGQGLQFLFEYFSETQRNKGNFPGRFSGRQFSNSRSEMNVSTLELGDSALYLCASSLVGTGSTDTQYFGPGTRLTVL.

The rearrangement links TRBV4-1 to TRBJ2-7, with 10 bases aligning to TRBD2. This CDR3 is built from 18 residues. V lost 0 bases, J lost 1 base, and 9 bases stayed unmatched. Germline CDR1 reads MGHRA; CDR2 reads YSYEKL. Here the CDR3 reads CASSQEQAGGPQSYEQYF. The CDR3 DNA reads TGCGCCAGCAGCCAAGAACAAGCGGGAGGGCCGCAATCCTACGAGCAGTACTTC.

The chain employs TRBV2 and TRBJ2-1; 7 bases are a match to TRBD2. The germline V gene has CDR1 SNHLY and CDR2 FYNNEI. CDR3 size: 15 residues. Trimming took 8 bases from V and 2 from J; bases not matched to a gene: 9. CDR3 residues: CASGGREFAYNEQFF. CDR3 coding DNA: TGTGCCAGCGGGGGGAGGGAATTTGCCTACAATGAGCAGTTCTTC.

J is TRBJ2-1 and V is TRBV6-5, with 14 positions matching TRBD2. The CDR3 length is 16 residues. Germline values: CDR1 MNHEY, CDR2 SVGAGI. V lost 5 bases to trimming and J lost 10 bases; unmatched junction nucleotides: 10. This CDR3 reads CASSTGTSGRKGEQFF. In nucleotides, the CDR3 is TGTGCCAGCAGTACAGGGACTAGCGGGAGAAAAGGGGAGCAGTTCTTC.

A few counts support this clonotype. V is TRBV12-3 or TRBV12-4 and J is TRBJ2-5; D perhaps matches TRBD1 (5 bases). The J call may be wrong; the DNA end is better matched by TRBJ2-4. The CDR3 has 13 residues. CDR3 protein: CASSPVLGDIQYF. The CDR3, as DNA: TGTGCCAGCAGCCCCGTTTTAGGGGACATTCAGTACTTC.

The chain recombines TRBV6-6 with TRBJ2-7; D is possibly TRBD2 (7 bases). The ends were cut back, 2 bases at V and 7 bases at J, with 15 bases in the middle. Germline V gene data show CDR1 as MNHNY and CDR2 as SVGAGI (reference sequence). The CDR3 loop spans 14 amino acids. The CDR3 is CASSYMREGDEQYF. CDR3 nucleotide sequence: TGTGCCAGCAGTTACATGAGGGAGGGGGATGAGCAGTACTTC.

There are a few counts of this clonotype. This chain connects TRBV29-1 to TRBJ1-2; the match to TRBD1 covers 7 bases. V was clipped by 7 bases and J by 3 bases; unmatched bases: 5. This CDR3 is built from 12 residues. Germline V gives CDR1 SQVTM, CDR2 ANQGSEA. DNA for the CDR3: TGCAGCGGTGCTACAGGGGACTATGGCTACACCTTC. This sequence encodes CSGATGDYGYTF.

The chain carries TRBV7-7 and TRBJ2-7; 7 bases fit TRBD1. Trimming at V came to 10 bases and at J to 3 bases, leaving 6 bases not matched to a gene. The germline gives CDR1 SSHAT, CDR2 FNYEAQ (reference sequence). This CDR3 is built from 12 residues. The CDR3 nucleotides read TGTGCCATCAAGGGACAGCTCTACGAGCAGTACTTC. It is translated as CAIKGQLYEQYF.

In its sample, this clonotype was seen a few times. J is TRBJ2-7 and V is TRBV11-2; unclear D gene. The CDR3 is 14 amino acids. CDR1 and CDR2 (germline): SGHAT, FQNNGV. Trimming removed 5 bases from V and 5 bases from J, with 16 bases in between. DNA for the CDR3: TGTGCCAGCAGCCCCGCTTGGGGTGGCCACGAGCAGTACTTC. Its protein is CASSPAWGGHEQYF.

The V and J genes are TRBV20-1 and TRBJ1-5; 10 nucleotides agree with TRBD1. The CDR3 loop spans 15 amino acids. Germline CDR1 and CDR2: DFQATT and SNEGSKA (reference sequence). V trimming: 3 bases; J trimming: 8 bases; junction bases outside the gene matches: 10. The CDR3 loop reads CSARLGQGIIEPQHF. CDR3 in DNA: TGCAGTGCTAGGTTGGGACAGGGGATAATAGAGCCCCAGCATTTT.